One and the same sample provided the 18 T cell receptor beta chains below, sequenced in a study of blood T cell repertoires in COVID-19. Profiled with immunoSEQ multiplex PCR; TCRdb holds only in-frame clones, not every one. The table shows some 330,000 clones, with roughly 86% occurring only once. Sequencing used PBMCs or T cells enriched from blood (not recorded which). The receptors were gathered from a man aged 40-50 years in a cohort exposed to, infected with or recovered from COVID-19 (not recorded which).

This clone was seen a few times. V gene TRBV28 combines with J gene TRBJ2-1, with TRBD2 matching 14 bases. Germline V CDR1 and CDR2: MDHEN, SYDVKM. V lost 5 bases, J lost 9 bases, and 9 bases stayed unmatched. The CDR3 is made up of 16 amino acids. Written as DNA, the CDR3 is TGTGCCAGCAGTCTGACTAGCGGGAGGGCCTTTAGTGAGCAGTTCTTC. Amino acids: CASSLTSGRAFSEQFF.

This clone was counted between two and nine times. The CDR3 sequence: CASSGQNTGELFF. The CDR3 region has the DNA TGTGCCAGCAGCGGACAGAACACCGGGGAGCTGTTTTTT. V usage is TRBV6-5 and J usage is TRBJ2-2, with D perhaps matching TRBD1 (5 bases). This CDR3 is built from 13 residues. The germline gives CDR1 MNHEY, CDR2 SVGAGI. V lost 6 bases to trimming and J lost 1 base, with 6 bases between them.

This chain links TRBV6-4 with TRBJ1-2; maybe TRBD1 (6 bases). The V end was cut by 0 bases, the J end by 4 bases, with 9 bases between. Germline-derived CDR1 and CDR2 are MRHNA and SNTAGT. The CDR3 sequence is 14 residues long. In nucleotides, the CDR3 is TGTGCCAGCAGTGACTCACAGGGAGCCTATGGCTACACCTTC. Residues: CASSDSQGAYGYTF.

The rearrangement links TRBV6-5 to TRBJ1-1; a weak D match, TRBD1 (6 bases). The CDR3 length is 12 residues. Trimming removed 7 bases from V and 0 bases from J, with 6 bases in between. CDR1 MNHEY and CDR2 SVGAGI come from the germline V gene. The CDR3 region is CASNRVNTEAFF. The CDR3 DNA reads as TGTGCCAGCAACAGGGTGAACACTGAAGCTTTCTTT.

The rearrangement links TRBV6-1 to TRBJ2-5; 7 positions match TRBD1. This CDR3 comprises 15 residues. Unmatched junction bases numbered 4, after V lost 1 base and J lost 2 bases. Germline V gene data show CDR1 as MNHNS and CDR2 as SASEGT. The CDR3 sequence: CASSEVTGEQETQYF. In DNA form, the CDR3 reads TGTGCCAGCAGTGAAGTAACAGGGGAGCAAGAGACCCAGTACTTC.

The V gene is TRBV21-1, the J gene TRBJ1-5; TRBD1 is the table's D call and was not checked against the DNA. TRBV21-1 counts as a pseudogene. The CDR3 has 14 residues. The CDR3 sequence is CARANRSENQPQHF. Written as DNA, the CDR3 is TGTGCCAGGGCCAACAGGTCCGAAAATCAGCCCCAGCATTTT.

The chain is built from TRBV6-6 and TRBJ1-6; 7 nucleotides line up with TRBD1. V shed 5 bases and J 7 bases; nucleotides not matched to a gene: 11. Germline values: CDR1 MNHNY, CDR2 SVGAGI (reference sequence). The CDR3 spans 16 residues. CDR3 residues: CASSRIRGSENSPLHF. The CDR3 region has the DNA TGTGCCAGCAGTCGCATCAGGGGGTCGGAGAATTCACCCCTCCACTTT.

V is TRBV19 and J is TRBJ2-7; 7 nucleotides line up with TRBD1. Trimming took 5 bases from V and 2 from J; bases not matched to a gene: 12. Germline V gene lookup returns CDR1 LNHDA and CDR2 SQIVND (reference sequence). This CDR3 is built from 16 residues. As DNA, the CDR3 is TGTGCCAGTAGTGAAGGGGGCGCGGCGAGTACCTACGAGCAGTACTTC. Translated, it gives CASSEGGAASTYEQYF.

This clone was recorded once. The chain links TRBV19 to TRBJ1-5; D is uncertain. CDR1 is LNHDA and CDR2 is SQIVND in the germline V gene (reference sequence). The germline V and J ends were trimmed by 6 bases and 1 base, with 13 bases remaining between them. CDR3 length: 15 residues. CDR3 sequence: CASRLGRESNQPQHF. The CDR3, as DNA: TGTGCCAGTAGGTTAGGACGGGAGAGCAATCAGCCCCAGCATTTT. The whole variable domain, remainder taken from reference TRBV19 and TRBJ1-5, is DGGITQSPKYLFRKEGQNVTLSCEQNLNHDAMYWYRQDPGQGLRLIYYSQIVNDFQKGDIAEGYSVSREKKESFPLTVTSAQKNPTAFYLCASRLGRESNQPQHFGDGTRLSIL.

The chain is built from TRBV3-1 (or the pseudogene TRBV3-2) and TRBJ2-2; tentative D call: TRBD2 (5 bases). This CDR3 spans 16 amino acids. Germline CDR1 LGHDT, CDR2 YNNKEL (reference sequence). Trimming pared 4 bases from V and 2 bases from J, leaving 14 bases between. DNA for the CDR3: TGTGCCAGCAGCCTTAATCCCCGGGGAAACACCGGGGAGCTGTTTTTT. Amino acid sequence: CASSLNPRGNTGELFF.

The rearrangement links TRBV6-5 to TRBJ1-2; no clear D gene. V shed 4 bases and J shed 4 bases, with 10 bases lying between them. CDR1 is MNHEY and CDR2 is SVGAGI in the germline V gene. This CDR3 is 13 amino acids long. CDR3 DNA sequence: TGTGCCAGCAGTTTGTCTGACACCTATGGCTACACCTTC. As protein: CASSLSDTYGYTF.

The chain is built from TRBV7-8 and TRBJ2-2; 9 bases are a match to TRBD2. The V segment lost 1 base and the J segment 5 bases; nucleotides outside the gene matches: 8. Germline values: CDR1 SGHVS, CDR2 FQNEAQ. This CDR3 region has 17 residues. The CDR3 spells CASSLVYRREGTGELFF. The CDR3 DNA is TGTGCCAGCAGCTTAGTTTATAGGCGGGAGGGTACCGGGGAGCTGTTTTTT.

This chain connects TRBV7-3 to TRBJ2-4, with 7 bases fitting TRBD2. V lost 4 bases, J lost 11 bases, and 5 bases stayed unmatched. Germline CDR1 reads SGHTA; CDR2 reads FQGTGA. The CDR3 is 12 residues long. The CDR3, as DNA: TGTGCCAGCAGCTCTACCGCGGGAGTTCAGTACTTC. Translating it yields CASSSTAGVQYF.

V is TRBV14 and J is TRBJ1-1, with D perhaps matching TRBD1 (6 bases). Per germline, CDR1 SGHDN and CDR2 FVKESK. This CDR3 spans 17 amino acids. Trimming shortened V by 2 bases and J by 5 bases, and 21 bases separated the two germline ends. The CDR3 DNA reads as TGTGCCAGCAGCCAAAGGGGGTACGGGTTTTCGGGGACTGAAGCTTTCTTT. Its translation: CASSQRGYGFSGTEAFF.

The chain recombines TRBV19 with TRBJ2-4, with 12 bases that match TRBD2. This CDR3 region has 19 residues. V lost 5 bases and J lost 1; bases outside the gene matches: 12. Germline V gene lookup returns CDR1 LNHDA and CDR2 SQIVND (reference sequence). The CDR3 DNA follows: TGTGCCAGTAGTGTAAGACTAGCGGGAGACCTTTTGGCCAAAAACATTCAGTACTTC. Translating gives CASSVRLAGDLLAKNIQYF.

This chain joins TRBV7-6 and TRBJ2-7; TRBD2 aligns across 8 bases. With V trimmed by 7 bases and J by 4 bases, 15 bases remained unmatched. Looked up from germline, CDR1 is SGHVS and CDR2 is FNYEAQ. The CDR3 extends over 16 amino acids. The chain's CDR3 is CASTQGPAGVVYEQYF. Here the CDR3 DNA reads TGTGCCAGCACCCAAGGCCCAGCGGGAGTGGTTTACGAGCAGTACTTC.

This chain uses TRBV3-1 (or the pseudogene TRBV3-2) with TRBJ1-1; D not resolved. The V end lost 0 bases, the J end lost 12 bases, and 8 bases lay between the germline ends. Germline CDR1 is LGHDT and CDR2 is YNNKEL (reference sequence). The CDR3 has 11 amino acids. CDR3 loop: CASSQERKTFF. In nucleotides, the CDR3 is TGTGCCAGCAGCCAAGAGAGGAAAACTTTCTTT.

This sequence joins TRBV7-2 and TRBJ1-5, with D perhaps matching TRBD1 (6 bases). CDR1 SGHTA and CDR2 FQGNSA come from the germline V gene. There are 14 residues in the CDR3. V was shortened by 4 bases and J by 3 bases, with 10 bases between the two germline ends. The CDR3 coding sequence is TGTGCCAGCAGCTCTACAGGGCACAATCAGCCCCAGCATTTT. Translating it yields CASSSTGHNQPQHF.